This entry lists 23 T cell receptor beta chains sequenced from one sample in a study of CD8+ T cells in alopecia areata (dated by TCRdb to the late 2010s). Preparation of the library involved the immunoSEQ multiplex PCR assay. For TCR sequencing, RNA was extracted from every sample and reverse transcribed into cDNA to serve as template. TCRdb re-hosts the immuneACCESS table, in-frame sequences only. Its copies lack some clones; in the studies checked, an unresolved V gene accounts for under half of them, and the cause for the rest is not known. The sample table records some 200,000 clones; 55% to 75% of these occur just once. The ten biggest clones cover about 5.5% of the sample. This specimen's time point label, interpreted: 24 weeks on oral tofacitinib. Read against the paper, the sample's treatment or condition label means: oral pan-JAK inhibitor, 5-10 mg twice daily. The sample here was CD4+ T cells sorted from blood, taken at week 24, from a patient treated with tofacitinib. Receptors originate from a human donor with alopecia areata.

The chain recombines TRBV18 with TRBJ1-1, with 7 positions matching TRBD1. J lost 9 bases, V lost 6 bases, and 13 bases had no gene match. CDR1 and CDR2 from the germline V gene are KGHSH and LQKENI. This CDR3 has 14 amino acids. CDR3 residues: CASSGWDSFEKAFF. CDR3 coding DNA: TGTGCCAGCTCCGGATGGGACAGCTTCGAAAAAGCTTTCTTT.

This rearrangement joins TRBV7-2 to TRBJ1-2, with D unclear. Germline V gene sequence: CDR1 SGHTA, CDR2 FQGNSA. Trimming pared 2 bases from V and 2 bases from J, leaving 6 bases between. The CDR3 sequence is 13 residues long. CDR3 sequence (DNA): TGTGCCAGCAGCTTAATCCGAAACTATGGCTACACCTTC. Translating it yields CASSLIRNYGYTF.

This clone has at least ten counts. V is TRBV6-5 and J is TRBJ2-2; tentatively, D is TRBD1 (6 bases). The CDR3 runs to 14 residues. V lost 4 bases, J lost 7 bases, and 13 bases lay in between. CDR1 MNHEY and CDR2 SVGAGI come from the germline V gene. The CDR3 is CASSLIGTRGELFF. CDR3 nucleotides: TGTGCCAGCAGTTTGATCGGGACACGCGGGGAGCTGTTTTTT.

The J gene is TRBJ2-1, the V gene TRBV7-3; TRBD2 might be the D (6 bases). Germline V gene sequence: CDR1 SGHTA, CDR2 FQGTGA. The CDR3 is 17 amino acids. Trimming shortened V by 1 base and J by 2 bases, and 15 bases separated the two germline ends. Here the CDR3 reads CASSLRASENTYNEQFF. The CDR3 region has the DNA TGTGCCAGCAGCTTAAGGGCTAGCGAGAATACCTACAATGAGCAGTTCTTC.

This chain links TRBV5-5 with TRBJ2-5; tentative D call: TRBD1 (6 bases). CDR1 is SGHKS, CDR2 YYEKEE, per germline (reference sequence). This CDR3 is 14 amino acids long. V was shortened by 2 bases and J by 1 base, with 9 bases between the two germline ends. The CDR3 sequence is CASSFQTGQETQYF. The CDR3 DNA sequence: TGTGCCAGCAGCTTCCAGACAGGCCAAGAGACCCAGTACTTC.

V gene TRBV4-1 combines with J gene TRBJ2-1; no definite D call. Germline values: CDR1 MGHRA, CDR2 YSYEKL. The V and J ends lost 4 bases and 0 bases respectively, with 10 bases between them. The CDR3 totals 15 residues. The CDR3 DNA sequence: TGCGCCAGCAGCCGCGTCGGCGTCTCCTACAATGAGCAGTTCTTC. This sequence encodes CASSRVGVSYNEQFF.

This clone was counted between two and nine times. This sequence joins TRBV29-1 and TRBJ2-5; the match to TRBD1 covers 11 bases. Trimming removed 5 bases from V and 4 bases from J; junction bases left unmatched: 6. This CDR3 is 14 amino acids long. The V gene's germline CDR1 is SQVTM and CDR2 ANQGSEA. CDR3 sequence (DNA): TGCAGCGTTAGGACAGGGGGCTCTGGAGAGACCCAGTACTTC. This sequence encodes CSVRTGGSGETQYF. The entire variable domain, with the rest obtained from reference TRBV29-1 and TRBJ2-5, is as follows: SAVISQKPSRDICQRGTSLTIQCQVDSQVTMMFWYRQQPGQSLTLIATANQGSEATYESGFVIDKFPISRPNLTFSTLTVSNMSPEDSSIYLCSVRTGGSGETQYFGPGTRLLVL.

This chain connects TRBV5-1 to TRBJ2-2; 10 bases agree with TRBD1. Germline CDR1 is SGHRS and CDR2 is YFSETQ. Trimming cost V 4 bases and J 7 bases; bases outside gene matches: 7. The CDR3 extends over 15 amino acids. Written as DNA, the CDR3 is TGCGCCAGCAGCGCCCGACAGGGGGCTTACGGGGAGCTGTTTTTT. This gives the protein CASSARQGAYGELFF.

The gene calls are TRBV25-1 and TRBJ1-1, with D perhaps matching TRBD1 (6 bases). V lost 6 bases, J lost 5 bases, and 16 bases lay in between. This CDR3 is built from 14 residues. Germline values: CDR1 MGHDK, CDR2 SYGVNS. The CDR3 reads CASRRGGSRTEAFF. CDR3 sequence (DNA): TGTGCCAGCAGGAGAGGGGGAAGTCGTACTGAAGCTTTCTTT.

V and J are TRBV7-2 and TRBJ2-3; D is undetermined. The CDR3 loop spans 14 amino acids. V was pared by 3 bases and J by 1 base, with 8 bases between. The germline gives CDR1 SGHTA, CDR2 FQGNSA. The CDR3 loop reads CASSFLDGTDTQYF. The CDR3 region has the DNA TGTGCCAGCAGCTTCTTGGACGGCACAGATACGCAGTATTTT. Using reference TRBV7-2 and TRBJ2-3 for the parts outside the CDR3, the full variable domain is GAGVSQSPSNKVTEKGKDVELRCDPISGHTALYWYRQSLGQGLEFLIYFQGNSAPDKSGLPSDRFSAERTGGSVSTLTIQRTQQEDSAVYLCASSFLDGTDTQYFGPGTRLTVL.

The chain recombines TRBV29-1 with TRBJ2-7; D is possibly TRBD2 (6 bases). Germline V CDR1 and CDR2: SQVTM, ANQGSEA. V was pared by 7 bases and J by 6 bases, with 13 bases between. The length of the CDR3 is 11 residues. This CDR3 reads CSAGTRVEQYF. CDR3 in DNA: TGCAGCGCCGGGACTCGGGTCGAGCAGTACTTC.

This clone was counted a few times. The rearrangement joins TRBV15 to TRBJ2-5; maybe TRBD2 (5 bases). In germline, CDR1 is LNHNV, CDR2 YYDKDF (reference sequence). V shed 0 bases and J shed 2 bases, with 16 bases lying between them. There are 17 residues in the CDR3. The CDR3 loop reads CATSRDRLPEGQETQYF. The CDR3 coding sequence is TGTGCCACCAGCAGAGATCGACTACCTGAAGGACAAGAGACCCAGTACTTC.

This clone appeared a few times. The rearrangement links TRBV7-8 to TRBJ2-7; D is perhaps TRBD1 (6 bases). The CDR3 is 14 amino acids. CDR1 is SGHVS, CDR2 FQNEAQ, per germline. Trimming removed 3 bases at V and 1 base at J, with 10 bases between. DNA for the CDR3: TGTGCCAGCAGCTTGGACAGCCTGTCCTACGAGCAGTACTTC. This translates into CASSLDSLSYEQYF.

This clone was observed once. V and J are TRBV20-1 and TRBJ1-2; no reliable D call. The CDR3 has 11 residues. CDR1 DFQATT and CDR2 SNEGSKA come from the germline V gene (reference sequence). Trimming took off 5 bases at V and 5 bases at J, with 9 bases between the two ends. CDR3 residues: CSAFDNYGYTF. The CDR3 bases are TGCAGTGCTTTCGACAATTATGGCTACACCTTC.

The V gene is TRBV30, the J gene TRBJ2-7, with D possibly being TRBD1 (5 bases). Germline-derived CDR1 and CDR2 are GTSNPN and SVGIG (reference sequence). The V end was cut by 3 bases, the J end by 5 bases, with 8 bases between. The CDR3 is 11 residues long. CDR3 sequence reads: CAWRGVHEQYF. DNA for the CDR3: TGTGCCTGGAGAGGGGTACACGAGCAGTACTTC. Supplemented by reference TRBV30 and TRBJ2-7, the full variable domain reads SQTIHQWPATLVQPVGSPLSLECTVEGTSNPNLYWYRQAAGRGLQLLFYSVGIGQISSEVPQNLSASRPQDRQFILSSKKLLLSDSGFYLCAWRGVHEQYFGPGTRLTVT.

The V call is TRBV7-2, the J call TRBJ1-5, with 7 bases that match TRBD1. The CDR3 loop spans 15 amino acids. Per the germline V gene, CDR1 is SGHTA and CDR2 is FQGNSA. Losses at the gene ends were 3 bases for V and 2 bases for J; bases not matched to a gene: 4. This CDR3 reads CASSFRQGGNQPQHF. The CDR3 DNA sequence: TGTGCCAGCAGCTTCCGACAGGGCGGCAATCAGCCCCAGCATTTT. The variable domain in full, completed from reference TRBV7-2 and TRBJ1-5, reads GAGVSQSPSNKVTEKGKDVELRCDPISGHTALYWYRQSLGQGLEFLIYFQGNSAPDKSGLPSDRFSAERTGGSVSTLTIQRTQQEDSAVYLCASSFRQGGNQPQHFGDGTRLSIL.

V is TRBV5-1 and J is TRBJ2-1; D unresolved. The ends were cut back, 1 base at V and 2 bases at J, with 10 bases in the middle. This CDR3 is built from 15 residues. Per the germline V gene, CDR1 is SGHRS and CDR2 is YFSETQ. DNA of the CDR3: TGCGCCAGCAGCTTGAGCAGACGTACCTACAATGAGCAGTTCTTC. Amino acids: CASSLSRRTYNEQFF.

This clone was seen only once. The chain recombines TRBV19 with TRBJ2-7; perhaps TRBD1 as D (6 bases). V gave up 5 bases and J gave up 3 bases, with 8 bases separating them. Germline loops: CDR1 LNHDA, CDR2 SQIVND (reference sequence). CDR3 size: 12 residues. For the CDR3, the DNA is TGTGCCAGTAGTGGGGACAACTACGAGCAGTACTTC. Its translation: CASSGDNYEQYF. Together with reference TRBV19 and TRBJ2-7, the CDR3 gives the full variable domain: DGGITQSPKYLFRKEGQNVTLSCEQNLNHDAMYWYRQDPGQGLRLIYYSQIVNDFQKGDIAEGYSVSREKKESFPLTVTSAQKNPTAFYLCASSGDNYEQYFGPGTRLTVT.

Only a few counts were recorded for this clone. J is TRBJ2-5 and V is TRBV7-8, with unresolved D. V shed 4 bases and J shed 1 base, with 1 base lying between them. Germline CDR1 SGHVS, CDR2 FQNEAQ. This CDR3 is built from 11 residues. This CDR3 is CASSSQETQYF. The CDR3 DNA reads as TGTGCCAGCAGCTCCCAAGAGACCCAGTACTTC. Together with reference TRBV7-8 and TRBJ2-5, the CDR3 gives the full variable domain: GAGVSQSPRYKVAKRGQDVALRCDPISGHVSLFWYQQALGQGPEFLTYFQNEAQLDKSGLPSDRFFAERPEGSVSTLKIQRTQQEDSAVYLCASSSQETQYFGPGTRLLVL.

The CDR3 reads CASSVSDTQYF. In DNA form, the CDR3 reads TGTGCCAGCAGTGTTTCTGATACGCAGTATTTT. J is TRBJ2-3 and V is TRBV25-1; D remains unclear. Germline V lookup: CDR1 MGHDK, CDR2 SYGVNS. There are 11 residues in the CDR3. V dropped 4 bases and J dropped 6 bases, with 5 bases sitting between them.

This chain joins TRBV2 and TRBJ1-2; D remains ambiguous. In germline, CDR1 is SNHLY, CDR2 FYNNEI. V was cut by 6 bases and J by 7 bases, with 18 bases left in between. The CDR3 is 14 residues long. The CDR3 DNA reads TGTGCCAGCAGCATATACAGTTCGGTCACTGGCTACACCTTC. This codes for CASSIYSSVTGYTF.

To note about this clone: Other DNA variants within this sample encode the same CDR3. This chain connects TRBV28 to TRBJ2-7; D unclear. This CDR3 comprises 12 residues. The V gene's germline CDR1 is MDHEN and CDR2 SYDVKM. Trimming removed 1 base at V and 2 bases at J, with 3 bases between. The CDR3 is CASSLLTYEQYF. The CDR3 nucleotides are TGTGCCAGCAGTTTATTGACCTACGAGCAGTACTTC.

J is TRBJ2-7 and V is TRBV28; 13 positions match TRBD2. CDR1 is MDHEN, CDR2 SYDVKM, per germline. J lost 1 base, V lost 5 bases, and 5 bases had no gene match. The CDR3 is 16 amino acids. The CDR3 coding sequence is TGTGCCAGCAGTGAACTAGCGGGAGGGAGATCCTACGAGCAGTACTTC. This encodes CASSELAGGRSYEQYF.